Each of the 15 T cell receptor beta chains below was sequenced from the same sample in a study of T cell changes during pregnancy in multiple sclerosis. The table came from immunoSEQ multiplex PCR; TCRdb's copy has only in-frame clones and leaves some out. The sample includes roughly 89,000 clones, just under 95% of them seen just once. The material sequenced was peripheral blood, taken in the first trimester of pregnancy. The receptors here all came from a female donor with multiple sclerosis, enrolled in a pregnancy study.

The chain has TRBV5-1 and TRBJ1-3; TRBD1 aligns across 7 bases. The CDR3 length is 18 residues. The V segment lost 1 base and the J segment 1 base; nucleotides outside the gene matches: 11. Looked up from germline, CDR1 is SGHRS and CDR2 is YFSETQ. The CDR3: CASSLLGGQSFSGNTIYF. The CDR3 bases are TGCGCCAGCAGCTTGCTAGGGGGACAGTCGTTTTCTGGAAACACCATATATTTT.

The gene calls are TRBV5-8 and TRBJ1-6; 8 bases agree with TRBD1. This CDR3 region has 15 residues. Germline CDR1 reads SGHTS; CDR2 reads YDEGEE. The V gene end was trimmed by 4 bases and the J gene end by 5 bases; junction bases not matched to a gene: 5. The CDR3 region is CASSHGQGHNSPLHF. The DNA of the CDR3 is TGTGCCAGCAGCCACGGACAGGGTCATAATTCACCCCTCCACTTT. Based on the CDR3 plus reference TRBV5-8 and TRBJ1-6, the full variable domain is EAGVTQSPTHLIKTRGQQATLRCSPISGHTSVYWYQQALGLGLQFLLWYDEGEERNRGNFPPRFSGRQFPNYSSELNVNALELEDSALYLCASSHGQGHNSPLHFGNGTRLTVT.

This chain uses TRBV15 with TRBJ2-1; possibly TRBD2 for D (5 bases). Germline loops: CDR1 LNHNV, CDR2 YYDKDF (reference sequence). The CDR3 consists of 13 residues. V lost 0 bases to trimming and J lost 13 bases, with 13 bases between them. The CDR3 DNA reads TGTGCCACCAGCAGAGAACTAGAAGCTACTCAGTTCTTC. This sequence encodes CATSRELEATQFF.

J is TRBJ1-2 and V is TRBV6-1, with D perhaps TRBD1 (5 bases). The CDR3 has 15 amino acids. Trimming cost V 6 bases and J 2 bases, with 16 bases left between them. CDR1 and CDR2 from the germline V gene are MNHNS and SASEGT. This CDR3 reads CASSTSGRGNYGYTF. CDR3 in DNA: TGTGCCAGCAGCACCTCGGGGAGGGGAAACTATGGCTACACCTTC.

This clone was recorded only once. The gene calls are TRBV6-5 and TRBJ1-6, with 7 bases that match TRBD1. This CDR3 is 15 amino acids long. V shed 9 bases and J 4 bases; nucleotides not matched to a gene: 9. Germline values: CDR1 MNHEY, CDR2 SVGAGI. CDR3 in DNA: TGTGCCAGTTCCCGAGGGACAGATTATAATTCACCCCTCCACTTT. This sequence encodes CASSRGTDYNSPLHF.

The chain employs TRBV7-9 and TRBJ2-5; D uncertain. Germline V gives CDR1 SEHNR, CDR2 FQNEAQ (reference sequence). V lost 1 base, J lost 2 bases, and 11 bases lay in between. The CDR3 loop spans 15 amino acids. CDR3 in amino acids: CASSLGHQIQETQYF. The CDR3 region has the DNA TGTGCCAGCAGCTTAGGCCACCAGATTCAAGAGACCCAGTACTTC.

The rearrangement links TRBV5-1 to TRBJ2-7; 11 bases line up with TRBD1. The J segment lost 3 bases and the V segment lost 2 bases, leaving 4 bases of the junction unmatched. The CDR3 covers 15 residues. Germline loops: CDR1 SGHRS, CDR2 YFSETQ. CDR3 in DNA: TGCGCCAGCAGCTTTTCCGGGACAGGGGGCTACGAGCAGTACTTC. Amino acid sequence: CASSFSGTGGYEQYF.

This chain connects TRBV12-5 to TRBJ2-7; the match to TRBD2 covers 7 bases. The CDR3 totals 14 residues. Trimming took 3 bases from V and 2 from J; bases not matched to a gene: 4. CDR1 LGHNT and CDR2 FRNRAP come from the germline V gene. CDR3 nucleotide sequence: TGTGCTAGTGGTTTAGGCGGGGGAACCTACGAGCAGTACTTC. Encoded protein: CASGLGGGTYEQYF.

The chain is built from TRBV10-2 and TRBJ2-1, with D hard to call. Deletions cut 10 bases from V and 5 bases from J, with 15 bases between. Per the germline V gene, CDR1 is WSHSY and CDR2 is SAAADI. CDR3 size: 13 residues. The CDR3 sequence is CATPSNRDNEQFF. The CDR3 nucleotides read TGCGCCACCCCGAGCAATCGAGACAATGAGCAGTTCTTC.

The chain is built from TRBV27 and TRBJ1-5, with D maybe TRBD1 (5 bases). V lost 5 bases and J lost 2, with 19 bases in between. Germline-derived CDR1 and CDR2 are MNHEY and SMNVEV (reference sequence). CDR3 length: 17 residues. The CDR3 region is CASSLGWGREGNQPQHF. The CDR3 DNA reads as TGTGCCAGCAGTCTAGGGTGGGGCAGGGAGGGCAATCAGCCCCAGCATTTT.

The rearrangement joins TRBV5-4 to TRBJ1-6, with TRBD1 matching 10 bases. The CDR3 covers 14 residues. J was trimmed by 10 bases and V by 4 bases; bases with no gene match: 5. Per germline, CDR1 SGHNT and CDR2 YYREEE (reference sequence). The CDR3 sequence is CASSPDRGRSPLHF. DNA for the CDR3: TGTGCCAGCAGCCCCGACAGGGGGCGATCACCCCTCCACTTT.

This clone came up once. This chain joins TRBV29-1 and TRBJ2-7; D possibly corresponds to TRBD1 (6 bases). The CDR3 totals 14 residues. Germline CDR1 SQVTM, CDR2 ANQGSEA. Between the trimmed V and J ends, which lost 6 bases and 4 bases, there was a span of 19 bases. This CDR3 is CSVAPTPGVYEQYF. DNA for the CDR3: TGCAGCGTAGCTCCCACTCCAGGGGTATACGAGCAGTACTTC.

This CDR3 is CASSPGTRSGEGYTF. DNA for the CDR3: TGTGCCAGCAGCCCCGGGACAAGAAGCGGGGAAGGCTACACCTTC. The rearrangement joins TRBV14 to TRBJ1-2; the D gene is possibly TRBD1 (6 bases). Germline values: CDR1 SGHDN, CDR2 FVKESK. The CDR3 length is 15 residues. V shed 4 bases and J shed 8 bases, with 20 bases lying between them.

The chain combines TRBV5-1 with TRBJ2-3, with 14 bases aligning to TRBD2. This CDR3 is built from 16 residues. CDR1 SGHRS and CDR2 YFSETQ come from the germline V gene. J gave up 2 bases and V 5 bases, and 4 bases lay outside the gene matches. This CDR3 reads CASRGLAGGPTDTQYF. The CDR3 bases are TGCGCCAGCAGAGGACTAGCGGGGGGACCCACAGATACGCAGTATTTT.

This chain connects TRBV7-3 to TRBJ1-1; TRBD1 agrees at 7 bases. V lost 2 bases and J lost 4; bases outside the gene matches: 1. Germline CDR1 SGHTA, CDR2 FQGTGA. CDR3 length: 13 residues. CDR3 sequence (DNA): TGTGCCAGCAGCTTAGACAGGGTCACTGAAGCTTTCTTT. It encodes CASSLDRVTEAFF.